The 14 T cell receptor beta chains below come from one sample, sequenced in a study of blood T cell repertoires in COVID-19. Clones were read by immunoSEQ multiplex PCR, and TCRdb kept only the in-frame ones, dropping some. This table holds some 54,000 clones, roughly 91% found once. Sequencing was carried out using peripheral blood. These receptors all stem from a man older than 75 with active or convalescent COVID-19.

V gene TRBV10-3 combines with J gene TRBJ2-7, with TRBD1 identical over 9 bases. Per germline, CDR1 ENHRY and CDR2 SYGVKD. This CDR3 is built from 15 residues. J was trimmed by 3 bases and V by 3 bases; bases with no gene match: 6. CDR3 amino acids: CAISEPGQGHYEQYF. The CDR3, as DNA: TGTGCCATCAGTGAACCGGGACAGGGTCACTACGAGCAGTACTTC.

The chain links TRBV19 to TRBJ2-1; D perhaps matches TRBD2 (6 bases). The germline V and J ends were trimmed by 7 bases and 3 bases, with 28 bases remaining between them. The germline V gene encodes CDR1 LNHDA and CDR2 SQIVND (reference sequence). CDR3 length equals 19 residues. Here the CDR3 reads CASTPPLKSSRGGYNEQFF. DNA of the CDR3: TGTGCCAGTACCCCACCCCTAAAGTCGTCGAGGGGAGGCTACAATGAGCAGTTCTTC.

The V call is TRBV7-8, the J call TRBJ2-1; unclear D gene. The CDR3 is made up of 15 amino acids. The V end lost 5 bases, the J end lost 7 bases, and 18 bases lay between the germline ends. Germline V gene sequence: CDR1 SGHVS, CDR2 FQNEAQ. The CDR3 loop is CASSLRLSGINEQFF. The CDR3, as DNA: TGTGCCAGCAGCCTGAGACTCTCCGGCATAAATGAGCAGTTCTTC.

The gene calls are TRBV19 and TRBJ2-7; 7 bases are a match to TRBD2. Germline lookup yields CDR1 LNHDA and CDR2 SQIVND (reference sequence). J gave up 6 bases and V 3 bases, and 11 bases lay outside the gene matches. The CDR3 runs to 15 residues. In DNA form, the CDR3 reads TGTGCCAGTAGTATCCCTCGGCAGGGAGGGCGCGAGCAGTACTTC. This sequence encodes CASSIPRQGGREQYF.

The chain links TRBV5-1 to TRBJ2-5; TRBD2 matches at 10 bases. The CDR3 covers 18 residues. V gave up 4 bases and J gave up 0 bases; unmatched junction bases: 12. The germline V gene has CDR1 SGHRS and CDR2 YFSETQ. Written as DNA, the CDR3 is TGCGCCAGCAGCCGGTACTCTAGCGGGGGTAACCACCAAGAGACCCAGTACTTC. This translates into CASSRYSSGGNHQETQYF.

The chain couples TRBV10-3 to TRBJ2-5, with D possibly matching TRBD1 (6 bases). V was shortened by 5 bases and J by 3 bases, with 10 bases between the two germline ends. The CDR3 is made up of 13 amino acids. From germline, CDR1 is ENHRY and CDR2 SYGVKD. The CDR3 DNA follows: TGTGCCATCAGTAAGGGACACGAAGAGACCCAGTACTTC. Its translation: CAISKGHEETQYF.

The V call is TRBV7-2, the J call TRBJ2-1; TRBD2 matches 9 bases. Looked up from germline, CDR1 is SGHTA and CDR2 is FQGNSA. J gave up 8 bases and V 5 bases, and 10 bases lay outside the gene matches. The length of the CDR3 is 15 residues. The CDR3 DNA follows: TGTGCCAGCAGCGCTATTCGCGGGGGGGTGGATGAGCAGTTCTTC. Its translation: CASSAIRGGVDEQFF.

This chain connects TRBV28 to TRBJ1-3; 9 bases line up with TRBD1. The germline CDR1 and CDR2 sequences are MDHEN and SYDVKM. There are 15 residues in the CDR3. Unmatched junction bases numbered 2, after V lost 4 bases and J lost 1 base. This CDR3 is CASSSDRGSGNTIYF. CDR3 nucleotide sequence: TGTGCCAGCAGTTCGGACAGGGGTTCTGGAAACACCATATATTTT.

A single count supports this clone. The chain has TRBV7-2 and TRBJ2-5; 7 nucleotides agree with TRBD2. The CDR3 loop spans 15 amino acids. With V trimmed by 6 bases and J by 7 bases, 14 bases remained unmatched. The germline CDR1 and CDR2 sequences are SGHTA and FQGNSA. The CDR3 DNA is TGTGCCAGCAGATCCCCGGGGGGACCGCCGGGGACCCAGTACTTC. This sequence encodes CASRSPGGPPGTQYF.

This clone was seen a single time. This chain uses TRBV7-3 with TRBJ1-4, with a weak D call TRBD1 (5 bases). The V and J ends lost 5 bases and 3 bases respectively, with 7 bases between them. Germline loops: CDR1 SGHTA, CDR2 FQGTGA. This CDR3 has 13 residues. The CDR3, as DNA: TGTGCCAGCAGCCTGGGGCCTAATGAAAAACTGTTTTTT. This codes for CASSLGPNEKLFF.

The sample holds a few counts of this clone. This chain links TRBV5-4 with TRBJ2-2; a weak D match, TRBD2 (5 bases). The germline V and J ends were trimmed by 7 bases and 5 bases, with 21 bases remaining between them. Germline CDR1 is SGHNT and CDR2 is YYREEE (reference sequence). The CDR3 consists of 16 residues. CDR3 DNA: TGTGCCAGCGCTCCACCCATCAATCGAGGGACCGGGGAGCTGTTTTTT. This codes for CASAPPINRGTGELFF.

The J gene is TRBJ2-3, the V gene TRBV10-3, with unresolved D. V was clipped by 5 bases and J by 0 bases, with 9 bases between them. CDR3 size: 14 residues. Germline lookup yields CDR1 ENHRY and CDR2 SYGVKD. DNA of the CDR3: TGTGCCATCAGTCCCACAGTGAGCACAGATACGCAGTATTTT. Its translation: CAISPTVSTDTQYF.

The CDR3 region has the DNA TGTGCCAGCAGTACGGGAGGTGTCCCTGAAGCTTTCTTT. Protein product: CASSTGGVPEAFF. V gene TRBV6-5 combines with J gene TRBJ1-1; D remains ambiguous. The CDR3 covers 13 residues. CDR1 and CDR2 from the germline V gene are MNHEY and SVGAGI. Trimming stripped 5 bases from V and 6 bases from J, with 13 bases between.

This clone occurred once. This CDR3 is CASSLAGAKRTGELFF. In DNA, the CDR3 is TGTGCCAGCAGCCTAGCGGGGGCTAAGAGGACCGGGGAGCTGTTTTTT. The gene calls are TRBV27 and TRBJ2-2; 10 bases fit TRBD2. The V segment lost 6 bases and the J segment 5 bases; nucleotides outside the gene matches: 9. The CDR3 is 16 amino acids. Germline V lookup: CDR1 MNHEY, CDR2 SMNVEV (reference sequence).